This is a list of T cell receptor beta chains from one sample in a study of beta chain features in type 1 diabetes. TCRdb's copy holds only in-frame clones and misses some; the assay was immunoSEQ multiplex PCR. The sample lists about 620,000 clones, 15% to 17% occurring once. The sequenced material came from naive CD4+ T cells from blood. The origin of the receptors is a man aged 18-30 years in good health. Both conserved end residues are part of each CDR3. Each record gives: CDR3 DNA, CDR3 protein, CDR3 length, D gene, V gene, clone size, J gene. D genes are given only for firm matches. For some rows the clone size is stated as once, few or many, or as a class when expanded; others skip it.

CDR3 DNA: TGTGCCAGCAGCTTAGTTGGTGGTGGCGGCTACACCTTC
CDR3 protein: CASSLVGGGGYTF
CDR3 length: 13
D gene: .
V gene: TRBV11-3
clone size: few
J gene: TRBJ1-2

CDR3 DNA: TGTGCCAGCAGCTCCCCCCTAGCGGGACTACCCTACGAGCAGTACTTC
CDR3 protein: CASSSPLAGLPYEQYF
CDR3 length: 16
D gene: TRBD2
V gene: TRBV7-9
clone size: few
J gene: TRBJ2-7

CDR3 DNA: TGCGCCAGCAGCTTGTCACTAGCGGGAGCCACAGATACGCAGTATTTT
CDR3 protein: CASSLSLAGATDTQYF
CDR3 length: 16
D gene: TRBD2
V gene: TRBV5-1
clone size: .
J gene: TRBJ2-3

CDR3 DNA: TGTGCCACAAGTAAAGTTGGGGGCTGGGAAGCTTTCTTT
CDR3 protein: CATSKVGGWEAFF
CDR3 length: 13
D gene: .
V gene: TRBV10-3
clone size: few
J gene: TRBJ1-1

CDR3 DNA: TGTGCCAGCTCAGGAGACCAGCCCCCCGGGGCTTTCTTT
CDR3 protein: CASSGDQPPGAFF
CDR3 length: 13
D gene: .
V gene: TRBV18
clone size: .
J gene: TRBJ1-1

CDR3 DNA: TGTGCCTGGACCACAGGGGCGACCACAGATACGCAGTATTTT
CDR3 protein: CAWTTGATTDTQYF
CDR3 length: 14
D gene: TRBD1
V gene: TRBV30
clone size: .
J gene: TRBJ2-3

CDR3 DNA: TGTGCCAGCAGCTCTCAGGTCTCCGGGGAGCTGTTTTTT
CDR3 protein: CASSSQVSGELFF
CDR3 length: 13
D gene: .
V gene: TRBV7-6
clone size: few
J gene: TRBJ2-2

CDR3 DNA: TGTGCCAGTAGTATAGTCGGATCTGGGACAGGGTTGAACACTGAAGCTTTCTTT
CDR3 protein: CASSIVGSGTGLNTEAFF
CDR3 length: 18
D gene: TRBD1
V gene: TRBV19
clone size: .
J gene: TRBJ1-1

CDR3 DNA: TGTGCCAGCAGTTACGGGGACAGACCATACGAGCAGTACTTC
CDR3 protein: CASSYGDRPYEQYF
CDR3 length: 14
D gene: TRBD1
V gene: TRBV6-5
clone size: few
J gene: TRBJ2-7

CDR3 DNA: TGTGCCAGCAGTTCCCTTAGCGGGGGCCTCTACAATGAGCAGTTCTTC
CDR3 protein: CASSSLSGGLYNEQFF
CDR3 length: 16
D gene: TRBD2
V gene: TRBV28
clone size: .
J gene: TRBJ2-1

CDR3 DNA: TGTGCCAGCAGCTCCGGCTTGGTATGGGATAAACTGTTTTTT
CDR3 protein: CASSSGLVWDKLFF
CDR3 length: 14
D gene: .
V gene: TRBV7-9
clone size: .
J gene: TRBJ1-4